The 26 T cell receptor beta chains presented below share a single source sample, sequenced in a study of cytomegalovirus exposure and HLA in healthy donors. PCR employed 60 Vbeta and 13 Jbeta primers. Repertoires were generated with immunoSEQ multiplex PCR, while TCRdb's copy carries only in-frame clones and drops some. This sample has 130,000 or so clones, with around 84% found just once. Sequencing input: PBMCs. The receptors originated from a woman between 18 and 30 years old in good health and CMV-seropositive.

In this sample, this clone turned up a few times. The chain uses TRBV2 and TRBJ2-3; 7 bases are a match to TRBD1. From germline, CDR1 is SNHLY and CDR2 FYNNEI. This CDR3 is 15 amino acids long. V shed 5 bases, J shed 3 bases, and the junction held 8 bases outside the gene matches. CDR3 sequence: CASSSGQAQTDTQYF. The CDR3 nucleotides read TGTGCCAGCAGTAGTGGACAGGCCCAAACAGATACGCAGTATTTT.

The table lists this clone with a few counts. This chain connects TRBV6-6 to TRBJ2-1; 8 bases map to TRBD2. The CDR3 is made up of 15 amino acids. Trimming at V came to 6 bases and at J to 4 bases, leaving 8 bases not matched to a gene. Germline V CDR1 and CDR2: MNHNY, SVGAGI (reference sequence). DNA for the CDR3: TGTGCCAGCAGCTCCGCGGGGGGCGGGTACAATGAGCAGTTCTTC. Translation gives CASSSAGGGYNEQFF.

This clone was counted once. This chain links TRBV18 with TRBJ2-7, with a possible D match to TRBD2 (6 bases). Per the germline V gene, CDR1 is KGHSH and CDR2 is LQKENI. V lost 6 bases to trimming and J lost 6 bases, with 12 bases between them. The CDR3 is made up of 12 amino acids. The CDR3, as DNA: TGTGCCAGCTCTGGCGGGACCCTCGAGCAGTACTTC. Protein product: CASSGGTLEQYF.

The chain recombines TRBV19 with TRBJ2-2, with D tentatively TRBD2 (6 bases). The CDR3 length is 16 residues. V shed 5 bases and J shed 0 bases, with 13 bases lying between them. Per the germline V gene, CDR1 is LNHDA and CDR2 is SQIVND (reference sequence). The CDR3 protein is CASSSGTYANTGELFF. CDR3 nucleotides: TGTGCCAGTAGTTCCGGGACTTACGCGAACACCGGGGAGCTGTTTTTT.

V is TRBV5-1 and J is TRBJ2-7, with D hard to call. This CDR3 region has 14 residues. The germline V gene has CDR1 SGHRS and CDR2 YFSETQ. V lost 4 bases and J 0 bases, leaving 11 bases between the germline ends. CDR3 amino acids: CASSPNTVSYEQYF. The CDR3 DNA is TGCGCCAGCAGCCCGAATACAGTCTCCTACGAGCAGTACTTC. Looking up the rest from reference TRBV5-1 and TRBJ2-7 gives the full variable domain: KAGVTQTPRYLIKTRGQQVTLSCSPISGHRSVSWYQQTPGQGLQFLFEYFSETQRNKGNFPGRFSGRQFSNSRSEMNVSTLELGDSALYLCASSPNTVSYEQYFGPGTRLTVT.

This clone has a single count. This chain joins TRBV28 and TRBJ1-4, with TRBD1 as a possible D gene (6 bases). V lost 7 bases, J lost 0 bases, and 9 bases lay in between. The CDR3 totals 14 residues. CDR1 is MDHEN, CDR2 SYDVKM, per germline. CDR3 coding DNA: TGTGCCAGCACCTCAGGGGCAACTAATGAAAAACTGTTTTTT. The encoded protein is CASTSGATNEKLFF.

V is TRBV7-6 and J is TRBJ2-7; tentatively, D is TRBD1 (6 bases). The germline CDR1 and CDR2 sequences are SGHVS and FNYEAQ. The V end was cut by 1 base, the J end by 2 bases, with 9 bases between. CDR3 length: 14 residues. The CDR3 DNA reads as TGTGCCAGCAGCTTAGATACAGGGCCCTACGAGCAGTACTTC. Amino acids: CASSLDTGPYEQYF. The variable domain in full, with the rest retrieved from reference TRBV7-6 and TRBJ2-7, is GAGVSQSPRYKVTKRGQDVALRCDPISGHVSLYWYRQALGQGPEFLTYFNYEAQQDKSGLPNDRFSAERPEGSISTLTIQRTEQRDSAMYRCASSLDTGPYEQYFGPGTRLTVT.

CDR3 in amino acids: CASSLTAGTYNEQFF. The CDR3 DNA reads TGTGCCAGCAGCTTAACGGCGGGTACCTACAATGAGCAGTTCTTC. The V and J genes are TRBV11-3 and TRBJ2-1; D perhaps matches TRBD2 (5 bases). Germline V gives CDR1 SGHNT, CDR2 YENEEA. V lost 2 bases, J lost 2 bases, and 10 bases lay in between. The CDR3 spans 15 residues.

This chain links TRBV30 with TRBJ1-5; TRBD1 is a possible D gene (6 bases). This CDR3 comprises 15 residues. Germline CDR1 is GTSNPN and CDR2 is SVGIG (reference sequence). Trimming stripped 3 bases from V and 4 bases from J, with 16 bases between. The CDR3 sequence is CAWRYNGGPNQPQHF. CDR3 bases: TGTGCCTGGAGGTACAACGGGGGGCCAAATCAGCCCCAGCATTTT.

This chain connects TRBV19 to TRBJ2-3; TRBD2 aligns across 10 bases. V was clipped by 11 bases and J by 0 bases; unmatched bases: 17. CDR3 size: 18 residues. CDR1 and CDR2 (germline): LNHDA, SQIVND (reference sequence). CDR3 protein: CASSPSGGAFSSTDTQYF. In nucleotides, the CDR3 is TGTGCCTCCTCACCCAGCGGGGGGGCATTTTCTAGCACAGATACGCAGTATTTT. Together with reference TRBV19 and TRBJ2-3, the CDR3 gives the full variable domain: DGGITQSPKYLFRKEGQNVTLSCEQNLNHDAMYWYRQDPGQGLRLIYYSQIVNDFQKGDIAEGYSVSREKKESFPLTVTSAQKNPTAFYLCASSPSGGAFSSTDTQYFGPGTRLTVL.

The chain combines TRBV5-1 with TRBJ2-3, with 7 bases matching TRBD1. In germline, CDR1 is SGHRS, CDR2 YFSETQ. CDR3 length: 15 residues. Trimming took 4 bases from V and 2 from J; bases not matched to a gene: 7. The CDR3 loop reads CASSEATGTTDTQYF. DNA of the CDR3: TGCGCCAGCAGCGAAGCGACAGGGACCACAGATACGCAGTATTTT.

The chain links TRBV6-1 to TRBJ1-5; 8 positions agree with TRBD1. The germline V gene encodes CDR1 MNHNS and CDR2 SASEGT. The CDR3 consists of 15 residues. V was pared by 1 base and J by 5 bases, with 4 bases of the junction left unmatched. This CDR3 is CASSEEAGGYQPQHF. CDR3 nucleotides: TGTGCCAGCAGTGAAGAGGCAGGGGGCTATCAGCCCCAGCATTTT.

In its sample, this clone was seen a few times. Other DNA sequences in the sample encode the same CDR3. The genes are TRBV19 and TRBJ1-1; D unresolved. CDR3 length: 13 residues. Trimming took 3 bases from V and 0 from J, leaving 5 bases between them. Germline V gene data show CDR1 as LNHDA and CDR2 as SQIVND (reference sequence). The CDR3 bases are TGTGCCAGTAGTATCTCAGTGAACACTGAAGCTTTCTTT. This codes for CASSISVNTEAFF.

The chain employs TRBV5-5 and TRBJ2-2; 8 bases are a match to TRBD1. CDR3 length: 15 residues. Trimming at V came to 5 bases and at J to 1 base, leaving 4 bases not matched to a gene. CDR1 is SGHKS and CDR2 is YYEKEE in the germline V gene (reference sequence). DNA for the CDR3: TGTGCCAGCAGACGGACAGGGCAGAACACCGGGGAGCTGTTTTTT. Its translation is CASRRTGQNTGELFF.

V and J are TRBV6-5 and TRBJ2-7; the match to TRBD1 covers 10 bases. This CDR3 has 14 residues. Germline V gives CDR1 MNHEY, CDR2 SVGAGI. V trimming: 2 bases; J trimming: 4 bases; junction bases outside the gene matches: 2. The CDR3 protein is CASSYGQGEYEQYF. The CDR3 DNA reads TGTGCCAGCAGTTACGGACAGGGGGAGTACGAGCAGTACTTC.

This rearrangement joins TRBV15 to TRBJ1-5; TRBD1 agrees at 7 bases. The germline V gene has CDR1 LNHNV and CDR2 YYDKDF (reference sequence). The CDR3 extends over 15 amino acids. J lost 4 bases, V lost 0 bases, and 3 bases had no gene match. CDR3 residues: CATSREAQGNQPQHF. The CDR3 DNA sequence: TGTGCCACCAGCAGAGAAGCACAGGGGAATCAGCCCCAGCATTTT.

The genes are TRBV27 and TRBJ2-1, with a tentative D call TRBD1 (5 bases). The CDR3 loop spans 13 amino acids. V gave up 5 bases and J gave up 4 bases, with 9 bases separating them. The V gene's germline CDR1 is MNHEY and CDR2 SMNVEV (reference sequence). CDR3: CASSIDSYNEQFF. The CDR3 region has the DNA TGTGCCAGCAGTATCGACAGTTACAATGAGCAGTTCTTC.

In nucleotides, the CDR3 is TGTGCCAGCAGCGCGTCTAGCGGGGGGGCCGGGGAGCTGTTTTTT. It is translated as CASSASSGGAGELFF. The chain recombines TRBV7-2 with TRBJ2-2; 12 bases match TRBD2. Germline V CDR1 and CDR2: SGHTA, FQGNSA. The CDR3 extends over 15 amino acids. The junction had 4 bases not matched to a gene; V was cut back by 5 bases and J by 6 bases.

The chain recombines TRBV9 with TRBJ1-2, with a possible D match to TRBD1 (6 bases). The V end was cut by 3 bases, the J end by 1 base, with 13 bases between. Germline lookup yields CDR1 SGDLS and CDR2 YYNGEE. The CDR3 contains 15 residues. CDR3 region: CASSARDKYNYGYTF. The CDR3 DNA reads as TGTGCCAGCAGCGCCCGGGACAAATATAACTATGGCTACACCTTC. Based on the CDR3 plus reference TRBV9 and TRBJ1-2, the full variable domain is DSGVTQTPKHLITATGQRVTLRCSPRSGDLSVYWYQQSLDQGLQFLIQYYNGEERAKGNILERFSAQQFPDLHSELNLSSLELGDSALYFCASSARDKYNYGYTFGSGTRLTVV.

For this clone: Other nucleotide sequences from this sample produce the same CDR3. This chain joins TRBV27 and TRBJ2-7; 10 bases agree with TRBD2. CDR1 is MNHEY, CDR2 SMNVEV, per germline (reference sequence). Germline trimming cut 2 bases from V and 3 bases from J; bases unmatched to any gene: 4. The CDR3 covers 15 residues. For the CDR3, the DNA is TGTGCCAGCAGTTTAAGTAGCGGGGGGCACTACGAGCAGTACTTC. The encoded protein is CASSLSSGGHYEQYF.

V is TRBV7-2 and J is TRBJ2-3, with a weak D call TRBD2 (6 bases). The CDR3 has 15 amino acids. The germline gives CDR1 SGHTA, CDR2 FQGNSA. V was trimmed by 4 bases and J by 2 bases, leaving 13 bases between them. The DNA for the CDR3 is TGTGCCAGCAGCTCGGGACTTCGTTACACAGATACGCAGTATTTT. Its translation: CASSSGLRYTDTQYF.

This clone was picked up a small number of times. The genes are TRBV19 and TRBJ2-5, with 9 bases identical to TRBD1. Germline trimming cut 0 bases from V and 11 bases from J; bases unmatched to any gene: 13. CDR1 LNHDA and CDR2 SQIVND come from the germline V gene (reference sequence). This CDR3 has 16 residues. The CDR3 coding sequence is TGTGCCAGTAGTATAGACGGGACAGGGTTTCTCGGGGAGCAGTACTTC. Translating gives CASSIDGTGFLGEQYF.

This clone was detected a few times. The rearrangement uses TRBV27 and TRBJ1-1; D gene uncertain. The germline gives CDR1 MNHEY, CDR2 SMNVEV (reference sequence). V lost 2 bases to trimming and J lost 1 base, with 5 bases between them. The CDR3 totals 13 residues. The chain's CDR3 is CASSLAENTEAFF. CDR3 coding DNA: TGTGCCAGCAGTTTAGCGGAGAACACTGAAGCTTTCTTT.

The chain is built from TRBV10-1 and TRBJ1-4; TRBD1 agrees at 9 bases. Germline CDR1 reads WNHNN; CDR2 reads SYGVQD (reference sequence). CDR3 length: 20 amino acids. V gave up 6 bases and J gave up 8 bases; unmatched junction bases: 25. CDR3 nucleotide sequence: TGCGCCAGCAGGGGGAGCACGGGACAGGGCACAGAGGTCGGGTGGGAAAAACTGTTTTTT. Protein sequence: CASRGSTGQGTEVGWEKLFF.

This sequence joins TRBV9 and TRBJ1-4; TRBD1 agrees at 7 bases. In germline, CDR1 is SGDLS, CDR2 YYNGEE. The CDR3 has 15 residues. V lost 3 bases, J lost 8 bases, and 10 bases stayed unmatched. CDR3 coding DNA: TGTGCCAGCAGCGACCAGGGGGGTACGGGCGAAAAACTGTTTTTT. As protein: CASSDQGGTGEKLFF.

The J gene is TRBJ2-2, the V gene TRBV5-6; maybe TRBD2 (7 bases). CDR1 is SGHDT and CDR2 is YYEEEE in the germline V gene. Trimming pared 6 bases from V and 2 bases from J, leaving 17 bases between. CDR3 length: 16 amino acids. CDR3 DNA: TGTGCCAGCACCTCAGTGGGGGGGGCCAACACCGGGGAGCTGTTTTTT. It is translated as CASTSVGGANTGELFF.